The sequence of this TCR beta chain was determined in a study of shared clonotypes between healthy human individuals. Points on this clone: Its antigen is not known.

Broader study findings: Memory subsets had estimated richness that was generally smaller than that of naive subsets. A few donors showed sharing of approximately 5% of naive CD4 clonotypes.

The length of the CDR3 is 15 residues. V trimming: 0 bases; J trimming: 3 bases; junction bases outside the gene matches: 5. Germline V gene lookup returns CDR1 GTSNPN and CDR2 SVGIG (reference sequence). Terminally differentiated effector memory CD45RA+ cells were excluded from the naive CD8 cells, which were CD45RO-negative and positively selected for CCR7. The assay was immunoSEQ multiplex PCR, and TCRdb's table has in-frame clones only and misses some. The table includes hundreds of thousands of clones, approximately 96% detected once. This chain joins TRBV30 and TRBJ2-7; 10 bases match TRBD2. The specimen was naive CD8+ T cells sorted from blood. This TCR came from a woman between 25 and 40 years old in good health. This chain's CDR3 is CAWSVPSGRRYEQYF. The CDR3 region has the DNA TGTGCCTGGAGTGTACCTAGCGGGAGACGCTACGAGCAGTACTTC.